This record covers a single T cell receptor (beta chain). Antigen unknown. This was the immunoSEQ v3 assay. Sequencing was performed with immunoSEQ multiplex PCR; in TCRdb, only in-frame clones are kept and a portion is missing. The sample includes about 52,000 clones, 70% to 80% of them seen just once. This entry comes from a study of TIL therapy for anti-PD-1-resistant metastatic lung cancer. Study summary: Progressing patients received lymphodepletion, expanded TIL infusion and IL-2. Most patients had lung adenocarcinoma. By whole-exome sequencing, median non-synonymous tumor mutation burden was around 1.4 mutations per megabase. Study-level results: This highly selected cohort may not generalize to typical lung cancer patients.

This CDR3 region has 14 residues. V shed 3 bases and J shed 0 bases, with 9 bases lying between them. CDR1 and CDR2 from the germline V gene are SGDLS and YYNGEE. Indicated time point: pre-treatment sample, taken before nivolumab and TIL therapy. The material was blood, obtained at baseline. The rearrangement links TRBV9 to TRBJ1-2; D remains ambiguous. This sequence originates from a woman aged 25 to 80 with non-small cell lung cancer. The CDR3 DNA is TGTGCCAGCAGCGGACGGACCGCTAACTATGGCTACACCTTC. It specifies CASSGRTANYGYTF.